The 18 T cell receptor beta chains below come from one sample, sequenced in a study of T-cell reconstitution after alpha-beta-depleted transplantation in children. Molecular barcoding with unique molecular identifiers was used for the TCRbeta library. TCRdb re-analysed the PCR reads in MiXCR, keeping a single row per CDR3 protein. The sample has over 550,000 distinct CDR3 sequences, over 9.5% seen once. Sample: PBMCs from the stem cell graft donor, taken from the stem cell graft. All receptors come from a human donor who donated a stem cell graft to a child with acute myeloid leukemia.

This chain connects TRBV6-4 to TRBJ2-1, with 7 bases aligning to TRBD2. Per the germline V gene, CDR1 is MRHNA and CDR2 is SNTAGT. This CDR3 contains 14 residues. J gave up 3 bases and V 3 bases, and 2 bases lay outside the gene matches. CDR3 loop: CASSESSGYNEQFF. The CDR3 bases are TGTGCCAGCAGTGAGTCTAGCGGCTACAATGAGCAGTTCTTC.

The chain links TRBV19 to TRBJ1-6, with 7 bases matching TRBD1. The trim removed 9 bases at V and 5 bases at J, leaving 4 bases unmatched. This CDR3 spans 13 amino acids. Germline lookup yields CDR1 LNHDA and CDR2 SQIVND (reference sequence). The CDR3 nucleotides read TGTGCCAGCCGGGACAGTGATAATTCACCCCTCCACTTT. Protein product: CASRDSDNSPLHF. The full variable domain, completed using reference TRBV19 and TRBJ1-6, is DGGITQSPKYLFRKEGQNVTLSCEQNLNHDAMYWYRQDPGQGLRLIYYSQIVNDFQKGDIAEGYSVSREKKESFPLTVTSAQKNPTAFYLCASRDSDNSPLHFGNGTRLTVT.

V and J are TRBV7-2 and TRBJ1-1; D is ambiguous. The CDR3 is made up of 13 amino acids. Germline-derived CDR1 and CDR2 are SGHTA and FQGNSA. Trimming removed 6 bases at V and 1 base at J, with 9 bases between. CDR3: CASRVSRNTEAFF. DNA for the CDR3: TGTGCCAGCAGAGTTTCCCGGAACACTGAAGCTTTCTTT.

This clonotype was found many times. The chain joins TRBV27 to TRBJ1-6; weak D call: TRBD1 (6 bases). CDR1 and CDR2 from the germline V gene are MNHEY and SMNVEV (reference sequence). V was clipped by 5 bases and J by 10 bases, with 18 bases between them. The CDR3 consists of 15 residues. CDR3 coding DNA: TGTGCCAGCAGTGGACACAGGGATAGGGGGTCACCCCTCCACTTT. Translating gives CASSGHRDRGSPLHF.

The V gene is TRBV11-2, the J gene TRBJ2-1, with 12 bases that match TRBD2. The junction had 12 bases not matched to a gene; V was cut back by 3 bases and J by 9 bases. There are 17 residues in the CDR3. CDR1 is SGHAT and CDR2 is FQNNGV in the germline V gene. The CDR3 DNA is TGTGCCAGCAGCTTCCTCGGACTAGCGGGACTGGCGGGTGAGCAGTTCTTC. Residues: CASSFLGLAGLAGEQFF.

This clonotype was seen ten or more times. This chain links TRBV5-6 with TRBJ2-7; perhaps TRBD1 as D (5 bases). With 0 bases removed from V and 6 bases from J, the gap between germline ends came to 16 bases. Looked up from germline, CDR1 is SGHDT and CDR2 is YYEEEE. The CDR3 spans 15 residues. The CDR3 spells CASSLVQGGGREQYF. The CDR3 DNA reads TGTGCCAGCAGCTTGGTTCAGGGTGGTGGTCGCGAGCAGTACTTC.

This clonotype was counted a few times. Here the CDR3 DNA reads TGTGCCATCAGTGGGGCAGCTAACTATGGCTACACCTTC. It specifies CAISGAANYGYTF. The chain employs TRBV10-3 and TRBJ1-2, with D uncertain. Germline V gene sequence: CDR1 ENHRY, CDR2 SYGVKD. Trimming took off 4 bases at V and 0 bases at J, with 6 bases between the two ends. The CDR3 is made up of 13 amino acids.

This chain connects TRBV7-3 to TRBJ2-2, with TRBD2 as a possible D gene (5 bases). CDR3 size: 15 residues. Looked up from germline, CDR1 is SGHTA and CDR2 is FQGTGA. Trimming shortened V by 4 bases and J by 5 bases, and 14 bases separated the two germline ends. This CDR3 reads CASSSEEDPTGELFF. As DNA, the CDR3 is TGTGCCAGCAGCTCTGAGGAGGACCCAACCGGGGAGCTGTTTTTT.

The CDR3 DNA is TGCAGCGTTATACCCAGCAGGCTCGGTAAGGTCGTCCAAGAGACCCAGTACTTC. Residues: CSVIPSRLGKVVQETQYF. The chain is built from TRBV29-1 and TRBJ2-5, with D uncertain. Germline CDR1 SQVTM, CDR2 ANQGSEA. The CDR3 extends over 18 amino acids. With 5 bases removed from V and 1 base from J, the gap between germline ends came to 26 bases.

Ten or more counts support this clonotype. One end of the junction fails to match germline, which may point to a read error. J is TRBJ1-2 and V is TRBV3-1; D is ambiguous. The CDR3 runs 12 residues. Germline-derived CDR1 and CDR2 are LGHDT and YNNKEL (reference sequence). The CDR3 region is CASSQDSPGQHF. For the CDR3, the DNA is TGTGCCAGCAGCCAAGATAGTCCTGGGCAGCACTTC.

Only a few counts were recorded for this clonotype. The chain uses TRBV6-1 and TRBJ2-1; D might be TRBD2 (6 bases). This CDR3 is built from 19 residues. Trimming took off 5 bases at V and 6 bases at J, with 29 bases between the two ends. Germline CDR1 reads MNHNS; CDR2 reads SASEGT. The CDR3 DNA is TGTGCCAGCAGTCGCACCTCTGTTCGGGACTTCTTAGGGATCAATGAGCAGTTCTTC. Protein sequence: CASSRTSVRDFLGINEQFF.

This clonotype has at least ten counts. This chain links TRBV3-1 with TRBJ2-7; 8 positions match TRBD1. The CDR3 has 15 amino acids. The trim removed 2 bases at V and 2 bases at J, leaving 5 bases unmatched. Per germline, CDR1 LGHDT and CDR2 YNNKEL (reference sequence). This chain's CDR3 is CASSQTSTGAYEQYF. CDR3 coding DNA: TGTGCCAGCAGCCAAACTTCGACAGGGGCCTACGAGCAGTACTTC.

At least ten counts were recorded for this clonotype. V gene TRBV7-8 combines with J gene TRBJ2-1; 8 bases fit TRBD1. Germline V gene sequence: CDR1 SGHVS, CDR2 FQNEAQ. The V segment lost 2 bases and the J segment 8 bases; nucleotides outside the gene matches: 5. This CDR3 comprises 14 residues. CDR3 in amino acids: CASSLTGGTHEQFF. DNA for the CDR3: TGTGCCAGCAGCTTAACAGGGGGAACACATGAGCAGTTCTTC.

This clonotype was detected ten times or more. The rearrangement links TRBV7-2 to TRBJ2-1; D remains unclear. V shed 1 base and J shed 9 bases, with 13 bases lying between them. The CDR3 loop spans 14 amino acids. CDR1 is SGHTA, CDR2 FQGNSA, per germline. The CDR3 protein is CASSLGRNLGEQFF. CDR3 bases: TGTGCCAGCAGCTTAGGACGAAATTTGGGTGAGCAGTTCTTC.

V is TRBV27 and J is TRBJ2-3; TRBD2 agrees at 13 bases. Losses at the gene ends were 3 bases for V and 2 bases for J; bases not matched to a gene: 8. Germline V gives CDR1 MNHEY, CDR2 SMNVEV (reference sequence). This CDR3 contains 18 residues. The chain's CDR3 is CASSFQPGLAGITDTQYF. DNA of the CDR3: TGTGCCAGCAGTTTTCAACCGGGACTAGCGGGAATCACAGATACGCAGTATTTT.

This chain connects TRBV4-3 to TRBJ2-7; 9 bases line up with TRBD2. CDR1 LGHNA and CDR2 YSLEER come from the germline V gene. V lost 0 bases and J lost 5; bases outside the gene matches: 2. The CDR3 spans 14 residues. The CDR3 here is CASSQELAGNEQYF. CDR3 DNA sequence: TGCGCCAGCAGCCAAGAGCTAGCGGGAAACGAGCAGTACTTC.

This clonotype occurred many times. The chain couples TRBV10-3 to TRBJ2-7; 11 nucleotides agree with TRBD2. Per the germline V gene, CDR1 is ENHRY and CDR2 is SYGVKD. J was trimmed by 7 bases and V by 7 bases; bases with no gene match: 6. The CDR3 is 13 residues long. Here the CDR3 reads CAIKGLADREQYF. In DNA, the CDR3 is TGTGCCATCAAGGGACTAGCGGACCGTGAGCAGTACTTC.

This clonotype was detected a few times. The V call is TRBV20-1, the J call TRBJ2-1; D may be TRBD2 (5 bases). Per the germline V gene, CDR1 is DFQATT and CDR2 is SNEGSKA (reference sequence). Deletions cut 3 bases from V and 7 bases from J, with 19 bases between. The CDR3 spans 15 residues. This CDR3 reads CSASDSGPAGNEQFF. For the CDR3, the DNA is TGCAGTGCTAGTGATTCAGGACCGGCGGGTAATGAGCAGTTCTTC.